This paragraph reports one TCR beta chain. No cognate antigen has been identified for it. This sample was included in a study of cytomegalovirus exposure and HLA in healthy donors (dated by TCRdb to about 2017). Study-level background: An earlier analysis of approximately 590 of the donors reported roughly 270 Gb of sequence data and 120 million or so unique TCR beta sequences from approximately 180 million T cells. An early release covering 550 to 700 HLA-typed donors comprised 300 to 350 gigabases of sequencing data and some 79 million unique TCR sequences. Of the roughly 410 genotyped donors, over 80% were placed in the genetic ancestry cluster associated with self-reported Caucasian donors. The study was designed to test whether signatures of past pathogen exposure could be identified by cataloging public T cell receptors. The study used immunosequencing to profile the T cell repertoires of 666 subjects and linked those repertoires to cytomegalovirus serostatus. In addition to the first cohort of approximately 650 subjects, a separate validation cohort of 130 or so different subjects was used. To predict cytomegalovirus infection status, the study brought together high-throughput TCR immunosequencing, statistical association of individual TCRs with disease status, and machine learning. A later analysis re-examined previously published TCR beta repertoires from more than 600 donors and added high-resolution HLA genotyping to investigate patterns of TCR occurrence. Rather than using new phenotypic data, the later analysis identified candidate immune exposures from TCR beta sequences and from how often those sequences occurred across donors. To decide whether each TCR beta V gene segment behaved as functional or pseudogenic, an earlier analysis of approximately 620 of the donors relied on high-throughput TCR beta sequencing. Donor age, sex, ethnicity and CMV serostatus were compiled alongside the repertoire data. Genome-wide SNP genotypes for about 65% of the roughly 670 donors were used in a later genetic analysis, which treated that subset as a discovery cohort. Every discovery cohort repertoire had been produced on one sequencing platform. HLA typing covered class I and class II loci at four-digit resolution. Typing coverage differed by locus: A, B, C, DRB1 and DQB1 were typed in about 620-640 donors, DQA1 in approximately 520, DPA1 in around 600, and DPB1 in about 450. Roughly five DR-DQ haplotypes were treated as single units for association and clustering because of strong linkage in the cohort. Among 300 to 450 genotyped donors of the cohort, an average of approximately 240,000 unique TCR beta nucleotide sequences were sequenced per donor, approximately 20% of them non-productive. Broader findings and caveats from the paper: In both the original and validation cohorts, the classifier was reported to diagnose cytomegalovirus status with high specificity and sensitivity. Strong co-occurrence of HLA alleles, especially DR and DQ, made assigning TCR associations to individual alleles difficult. In this cohort, only TCR beta chains were sequenced, and detectable features were limited by the absence of alpha or paired-chain data. The study gave a list of about 160 TCR beta chains associated with cytomegalovirus. The presence/absence analyses assumed that sequencing depth was roughly uniform across donors, and that assumption may not be true. Specific HLA alleles were associated with 15,000 to 20,000 TCR beta sequences at a false discovery rate of 0.05 in a later analysis. Because some donors lacked HLA typing at each locus, the association tests relied only on the typed subset. Most TCR sequences were observed very rarely across donors, whereas some public TCRs were present in many individuals. An earlier analysis of approximately 570 of the donors showed that most TCR beta V segments appeared in productive rearrangements either about 87% or about 30% of the time, which broadly matched IMGT annotations. CMV serostatus was the only immune exposure information available for the cohort. In a later analysis, TCR association rates were found to vary across HLA loci, with the most associated TCRs seen for DRB1 alleles and the fewest for HLA-C alleles. Correlated functional status among segregating V segments might be attributable to linkage disequilibrium, but an unknown experimental factor could not be ruled out. An association between a missense DCLRE1C variant and V-gene and J-gene trimming of TCR beta chains was found in a later genetic analysis and replicated in an independent cohort. According to a later analysis, most CMV-associated TCR beta chains appeared to be HLA-restricted, and the HLA associations seemed to be driven largely by CMV exposure. The 87-base-pair reads could not distinguish some IMGT-functional V segments, including TRBV6-2 and TRBV6-3, so those segments were excluded. A later analysis found that HLA-associated TCR beta chains were more clonally expanded and had lower generation probabilities than equally common non-associated chains. A few of the identified cytomegalovirus-associated TCR beta chains were confirmed in vitro to be specific for cytomegalovirus antigens. A further reported finding was that TCR beta sequences accurately predicted the HLA-A and HLA-B alleles for most subjects in the first cohort. The authors suggested that the approach could potentially be generalized to other disease states and immunological phenotypes. The sequencing pipeline was judged likely to have produced a cluster of highly shared sequence variants as a technical artifact. Several of the top co-occurrence clusters appeared to be linked to parvovirus B19, influenza, CMV and Epstein-Barr virus, according to a later analysis. According to a later genetic analysis, donors in an Asian-associated ancestry cluster had fewer N-insertions in productive TCRs than the approximately 670-donor mean. Because counts were too low, roughly 16 rarely observed V segments, including chromosome 9 orphons, were left out of the earlier analysis of 587 of the donors.

The cohort comprised hundreds of healthy bone marrow donors. At the time of sampling, every cohort member was nominally healthy, though immune exposures that went unrecorded were likely present. The donor tested CMV seropositive, placing the donor among the approximately 290 seropositive members of the cohort. A peripheral blood sample was collected from each donor, and TCR beta sequencing was performed on peripheral blood mononuclear cells. The Qiagen DNeasy Blood Extraction Kit was used to extract genomic DNA from the blood cell samples. Spanning cysteine to phenylalanine, the CDR3 consists of 15 amino acids. Of all the DNA, just the CDR3 is kept, 45 bases in frame from base 1. The V end loses 0 bases and the J end loses 8 bases, and a stretch of 17 bases separates them. Looking up the germline V gene yields CDR1 MNHEY and CDR2 SVGAGI. The library came from the immunoSEQ multiplex PCR assay. A mixture of 60 forward primers for TCR Vbeta segments and 13 reverse primers for TCR Jbeta segments was used in the multiplex PCR. A multiplex PCR assay on genomic DNA amplified the CDR3 region of rearranged TCR beta genes. Amplified TCR beta libraries were sequenced as 87-base-pair reads on the Illumina HiSeq System. In the authors' own workflow: In a later analysis, tens of millions of unique TCR beta chains were counted across the approximately 620 repertoires, and roughly 11 million of these chains were shared by at least two donors. To remove PCR and sequencing errors, raw reads were error-corrected and collapsed into unique sequences using a nearest-neighbor algorithm that merged closely related sequences. CDR3 sequences were aligned to IMGT reference sequences to assign V, D and J gene segments. For a sequence to be retained, a match of at least six nucleotides to both a V gene segment and a J gene segment was required. Rearrangements were classified as productive when the CDR3 lacked stop codons and remained in frame with V and J, and all other rearrangements were classified as non-productive. Following IMGT convention, CDR3 was defined as the stretch from the second conserved V-encoded cysteine up to the conserved J-encoded phenylalanine. The earlier analysis of some 580 of the donors excluded any sequence lacking an unambiguous match to a single V gene segment. An earlier analysis of 500 to 600 of the donors classified V segments as functional when productive rearrangements were above 56.7% and as segregating when the standard deviation between donors was above 5%. A statistical classification framework was built to diagnose cytomegalovirus status from the catalog of TCR beta chain sequences. V and J gene assignment, in a later analysis, came from comparing TCR nucleotide sequences with IMGT/GENE-DB human TR gene sequences. A later analysis assigned CDR3 sequences and most-parsimonious VDJ recombination scenarios with the TCRdist pipeline. A later analysis defined each TCR beta chain by its CDR3 amino acid sequence plus V-gene family, and excluded reads lacking a unique V-gene family. In a later analysis, 450 to 600 highly shared, low-generation-probability nucleotide sequences were removed to address suspected cross-contamination and a sequencing artifact. In a later analysis, a clonal expansion index was calculated for each public chain from normalized within-repertoire ranks of inferred template counts. A later analysis computed generation probabilities with a VDJ recombination model fitted to out-of-frame rearrangements, and checked the results against IGoR. In a later analysis, TCR-TCR, TCR-HLA and TCR-CMV co-occurrence was scored with hypergeometric tests, and a repertoire-size bias correction was applied to TCR pairs. In a later analysis, false discovery rates were estimated by permuting HLA or CMV assignments 20 times. A later analysis grouped co-occurring TCRs with DBSCAN, adding TCRdist sequence similarity when clustering within HLA-allele-positive subsets. Co-occurrence clustering excluded repertoires with fewer than 30,000 or more than 120,000 public chains, plus five with anomalous nucleotide sharing. Here the immuneACCESS table is served through TCRdb, limited to in-frame sequences with V and J called. Missing clones are a known gap in these copies; in checked studies unresolved V genes cover under half, and the rest lacks a known reason. The D gene and trimming were derived from the DNA, and the V and J assignments and clone size from that table. The sample table holds approximately 70,000 clones. 3.8% of the sample is in the top ten clones.

This sequence originates from a female donor in good health and CMV-seropositive. The sequencing sample was made of PBMCs. The sequence links TRBV6-5 to TRBJ2-7; the D segment could be TRBD2, given 6 matching bases. The CDR3 loop reads CASSYSRGLSIKQYF. The DNA sequence is TGTGCCAGCAGTTACTCTAGGGGACTTTCTATAAAGCAGTACTTC.